What follows is one TCR beta chain and its context. Its antigen is not known. The table came from immunoSEQ multiplex PCR; TCRdb's copy has only in-frame clones and leaves some out. The sample lists fewer than 600,000 clones, roughly 77% occurring once. This record comes from a study of shared clonotypes between healthy human individuals. The study's findings and limits: Sampling involved blood alone; tissue repertoires likely differ.

This sequence originates from a middle-aged woman in good health. Some clones in this sample may be carry-over from other donors' samples. Sequenced material: PBMCs.

CDR3 residues: CAWSVQMGQGISYNSPLHF. The CDR3 DNA reads TGTGCCTGGAGTGTACAAATGGGACAGGGGATCTCCTATAATTCACCCCTCCACTTT. The rearrangement joins TRBV30 to TRBJ1-6, with 10 bases that match TRBD1. Germline CDR1 GTSNPN, CDR2 SVGIG (reference sequence). The J segment lost 0 bases and the V segment lost 0 bases, leaving 8 bases of the junction unmatched. The CDR3 length is 19 residues.